The rows below give T cell receptor beta chains drawn from one sample of a study of T cell responses to AZD1222 COVID-19 vaccine. The method was immunoSEQ multiplex PCR; TCRdb's version includes in-frame clones alone and lacks a portion of them. This table holds about 140,000 clones, about 91% found once. Sequences were derived from peripheral blood, sampled 28 days after the second AZD1222 dose. Source of these receptors: an adult who received the AZD1222 COVID-19 vaccine. The CDR3 runs from the conserved cysteine through the conserved F or W. Fields, in order: V gene, D gene, J gene, CDR3 protein. A D gene is named only where the DNA matches it firmly.

TRBV28	-	TRBJ1-5	CASSLGSGANQPQHF
TRBV7-2	-	TRBJ2-3	CASLGRSTDTQYF
TRBV10-3	-	TRBJ1-4	CAISEDPATNEKLFF
TRBV5-1	-	TRBJ1-5	CASSFSENQPQHF
TRBV19	-	TRBJ1-2	CASSISRGDYGYTF
TRBV9	TRBD2	TRBJ2-5	CASSPRAGGLGQETQYF
TRBV24-1	TRBD1	TRBJ1-4	CATRPGAGGNEKLFF
TRBV19	-	TRBJ2-1	CASSNQNSYNEQFF
TRBV29-1	-	TRBJ1-1	CSVTIPENTEAFF
TRBV28	-	TRBJ2-7	CASTFQGGNYEQYF
TRBV2	-	TRBJ1-1	CASSGQGENTEAFF
TRBV5-4	TRBD1	TRBJ2-7	CASSPGQEYEQYF
TRBV27	-	TRBJ1-3	CASSGGSGNTIYF
TRBV7-9	-	TRBJ1-3	CASSFENTIYF
TRBV7-2	-	TRBJ2-1	CASSLRSAQAANNEQFF
TRBV4-1	-	TRBJ2-1	CASSQDGLAEDEQFF
TRBV27	-	TRBJ1-1	CATIGVNTEAFF
TRBV7-8	-	TRBJ2-7	CASSSGTEPRNF
TRBV7-3	TRBD2	TRBJ2-5	CASSRGTSSSETQYF
TRBV30	-	TRBJ2-7	CAWTAGEGEQYF
TRBV5-4	-	TRBJ2-2	CASSSWGVNGELFF
TRBV27	TRBD1	TRBJ1-1	CASSPTGGIMNTEAFF
TRBV7-9	-	TRBJ1-5	CASSTGTINQPQHF
TRBV5-5	-	TRBJ2-7	CASSFGPYEQYF
TRBV9	-	TRBJ2-3	CASSVAGGQNTDTQYF
TRBV5-1	-	TRBJ1-1	CASSLIRTEAFF
TRBV5-4	-	TRBJ2-7	CASSLYDGNEQYF
TRBV28	-	TRBJ1-2	CASTRGYGYTF
TRBV4-2	-	TRBJ2-5	CASSQVAGDGETQYF
TRBV11-2	-	TRBJ1-4	CASSRPTNEKLFF
TRBV5-4	-	TRBJ2-7	CASSLAREPYEQYF
TRBV7-3	TRBD2	TRBJ2-1	CASSLKEFVGGPNEQFF
TRBV11-3	-	TRBJ1-1	CASSYTGNTEAFF
TRBV12-3/TRBV12-4	-	TRBJ1-1	CASSQQGNTEAFF
TRBV6-2/TRBV6-3	-	TRBJ2-7	CASSYGRASRYEQYF
TRBV11-3	-	TRBJ2-1	CASSSGSNEQFF
TRBV4-3	TRBD1	TRBJ2-5	CASSQDLGQGRGETQYF
TRBV24-1	TRBD1	TRBJ2-7	CATSGPSTGTGDLNEQYF
TRBV7-2	-	TRBJ1-6	CASSSRPNSPLHF
TRBV29-1	-	TRBJ2-3	CSVVRGYVTDTQYF
TRBV28	-	TRBJ1-3	CASSFPTDRFGNTIYF
TRBV7-2	-	TRBJ1-5	CASSLQGNQPQHF
TRBV7-2	TRBD1	TRBJ1-6	CASSPHRQGYSPLHF
TRBV3-1/TRBV3-2	-	TRBJ1-1	CASSRELTLNTEAFF
TRBV4-1	TRBD2	TRBJ2-2	CASSSERGLAGVYTGELFF
TRBV9	-	TRBJ1-2	CASCCSGTNYGYTF
TRBV19	-	TRBJ1-2	CASSIWRGDRERGYTF
TRBV5-1	TRBD1	TRBJ1-4	CASSTGRGDRDVATNEKLFF